This TCR beta chain derives from a study of cytomegalovirus exposure and HLA in healthy donors. Study results and caveats: It was confirmed in vitro that three of the CMV-associated chains were specific for CMV antigens. Subsequent analysis of the approximately 120 validation repertoires found a tendency for first-cohort TCR clusters to co-occur. Generally TCR sequences proved uncommon, though certain public TCRs appeared in numerous donors.

Assay: immunoSEQ multiplex PCR; the TCRdb copy retains only in-frame clones and omits some. The table records more than 120,000 clones, about 88% of them present only once. This clone was counted a single time. Its antigen is not identified. The CDR3 is 14 residues long. The germline V gene encodes CDR1 SGHRS and CDR2 YFSETQ. V lost 7 bases and J lost 4, with 17 bases in between. Separate from the approximately 700-subject first cohort was the 120-subject validation cohort, to which the donors belonged. This chain links TRBV5-1 with TRBJ2-5, with a tentative D call TRBD1 (6 bases). The specimen sequenced was PBMCs. The receptor was isolated from a man in his late teens or twenties in good health and CMV-seropositive. This chain's CDR3 is CASGPLEGVETQYF. The CDR3 nucleotides are TGCGCCAGCGGCCCTCTTGAGGGGGTAGAGACCCAGTACTTC. Combining the CDR3 with reference TRBV5-1 and TRBJ2-5 gives the whole variable domain KAGVTQTPRYLIKTRGQQVTLSCSPISGHRSVSWYQQTPGQGLQFLFEYFSETQRNKGNFPGRFSGRQFSNSRSEMNVSTLELGDSALYLCASGPLEGVETQYFGPGTRLLVL.